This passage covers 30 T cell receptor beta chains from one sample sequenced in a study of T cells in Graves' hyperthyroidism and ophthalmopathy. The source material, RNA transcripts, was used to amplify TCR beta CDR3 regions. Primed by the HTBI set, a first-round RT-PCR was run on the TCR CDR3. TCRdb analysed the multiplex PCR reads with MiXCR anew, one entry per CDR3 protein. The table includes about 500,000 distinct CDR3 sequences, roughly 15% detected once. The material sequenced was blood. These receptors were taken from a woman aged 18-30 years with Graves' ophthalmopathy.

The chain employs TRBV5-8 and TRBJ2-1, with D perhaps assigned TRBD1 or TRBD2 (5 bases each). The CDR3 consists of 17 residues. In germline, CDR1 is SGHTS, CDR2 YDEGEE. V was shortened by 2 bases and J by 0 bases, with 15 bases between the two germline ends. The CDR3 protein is CASSFEGTLSSYNEQFF. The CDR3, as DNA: TGTGCCAGCAGCTTTGAGGGGACCCTTAGCTCCTACAATGAGCAGTTCTTC.

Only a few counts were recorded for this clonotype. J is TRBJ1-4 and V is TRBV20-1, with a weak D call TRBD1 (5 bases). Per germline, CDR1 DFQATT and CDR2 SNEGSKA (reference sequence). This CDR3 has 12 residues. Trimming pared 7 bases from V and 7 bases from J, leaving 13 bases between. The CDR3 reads CSGRDRSEKLFF. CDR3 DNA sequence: TGCAGTGGACGAGACAGAAGTGAAAAACTGTTTTTT.

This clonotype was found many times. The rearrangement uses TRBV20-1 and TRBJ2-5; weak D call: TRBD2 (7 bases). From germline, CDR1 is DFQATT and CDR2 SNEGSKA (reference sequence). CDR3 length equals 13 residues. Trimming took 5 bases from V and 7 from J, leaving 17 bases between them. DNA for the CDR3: TGCAGTGCTGAGCGGGACTCCAGGGGGACCCAGTACTTC. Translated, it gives CSAERDSRGTQYF.

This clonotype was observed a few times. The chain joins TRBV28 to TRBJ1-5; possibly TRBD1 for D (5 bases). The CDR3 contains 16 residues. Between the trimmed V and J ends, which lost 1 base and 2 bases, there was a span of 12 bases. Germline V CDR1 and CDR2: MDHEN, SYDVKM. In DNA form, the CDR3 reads TGTGCCAGCAGTTTATTTTTCCTGGGGGGCAATCAGCCCCAGCATTTT. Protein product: CASSLFFLGGNQPQHF.

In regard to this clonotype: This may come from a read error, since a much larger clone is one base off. The CDR3 bases are TGTGCCATCAGTGACGGGCGGGACAACAATGAGCAGTTCTTC. Its translation: CAISDGRDNNEQFF. This sequence joins TRBV10-3 and TRBJ2-1; D might be TRBD1 or TRBD2, each matching 6 bases. In germline, CDR1 is ENHRY, CDR2 SYGVKD. V was clipped by 3 bases and J by 5 bases, with 11 bases between them. This CDR3 spans 14 amino acids.

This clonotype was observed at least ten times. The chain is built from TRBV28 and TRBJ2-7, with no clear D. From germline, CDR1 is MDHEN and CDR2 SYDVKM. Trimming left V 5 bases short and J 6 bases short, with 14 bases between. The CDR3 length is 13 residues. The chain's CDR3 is CASSLTSLTEQYF. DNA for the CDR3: TGTGCCAGCAGTCTTACGAGCCTAACCGAGCAGTACTTC.

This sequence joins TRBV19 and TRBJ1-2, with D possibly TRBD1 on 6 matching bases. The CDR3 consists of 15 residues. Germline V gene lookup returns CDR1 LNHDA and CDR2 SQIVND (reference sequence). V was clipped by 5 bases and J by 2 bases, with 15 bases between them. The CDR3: CASSSHRQDNYGYTF. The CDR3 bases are TGTGCCAGTAGTTCCCACAGACAGGACAACTATGGCTACACCTTC.

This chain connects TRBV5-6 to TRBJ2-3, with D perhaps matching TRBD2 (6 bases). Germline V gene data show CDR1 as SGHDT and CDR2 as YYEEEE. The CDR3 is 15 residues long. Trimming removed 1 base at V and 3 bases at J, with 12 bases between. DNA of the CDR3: TGTGCCAGCAGCTTGCCGGGGGTTGGGACAGATACGCAGTATTTT. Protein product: CASSLPGVGTDTQYF. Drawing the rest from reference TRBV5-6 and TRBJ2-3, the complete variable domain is DAGVTQSPTHLIKTRGQQVTLRCSPKSGHDTVSWYQQALGQGPQFIFQYYEEEERQRGNFPDRFSGHQFPNYSSELNVNALLLGDSALYLCASSLPGVGTDTQYFGPGTRLTVL.

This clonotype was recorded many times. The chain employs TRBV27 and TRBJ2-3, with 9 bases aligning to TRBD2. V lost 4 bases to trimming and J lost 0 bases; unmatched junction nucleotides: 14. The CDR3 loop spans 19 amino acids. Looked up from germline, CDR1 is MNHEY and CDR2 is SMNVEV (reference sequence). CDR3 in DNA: TGTGCCAGCAGTTCAAAAAACCCACTAGCGGGCGCTAGCACAGATACGCAGTATTTT. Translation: CASSSKNPLAGASTDTQYF.

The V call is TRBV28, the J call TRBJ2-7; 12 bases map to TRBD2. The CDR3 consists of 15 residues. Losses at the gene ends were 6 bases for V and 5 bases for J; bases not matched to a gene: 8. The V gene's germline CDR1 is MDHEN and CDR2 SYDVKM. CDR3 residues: CASRASGRAVHEQYF. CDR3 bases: TGTGCCAGCAGGGCTAGCGGGAGGGCCGTCCACGAGCAGTACTTC.

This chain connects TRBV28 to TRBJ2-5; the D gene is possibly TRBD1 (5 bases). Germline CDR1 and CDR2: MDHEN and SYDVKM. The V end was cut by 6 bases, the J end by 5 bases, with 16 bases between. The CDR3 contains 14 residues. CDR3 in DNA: TGTGCCAGCAGCGCTACAGGTCCCAGGGAGACCCAGTACTTC. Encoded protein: CASSATGPRETQYF.

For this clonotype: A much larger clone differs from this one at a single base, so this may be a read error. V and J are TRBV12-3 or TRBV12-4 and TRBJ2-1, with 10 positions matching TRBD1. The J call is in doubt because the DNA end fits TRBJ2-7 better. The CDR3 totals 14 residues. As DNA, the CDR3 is TGTGCCAGCAGCGGCGGGACAGGGGACAATGAGCAGTACTTC. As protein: CASSGGTGDNEQYF.

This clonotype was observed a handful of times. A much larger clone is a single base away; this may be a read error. The CDR3, as DNA: TGTGCCAGCAGTCCAGGGGGACCCAAAAACATTCAGTACTTC. Protein product: CASSPGGPKNIQYF. V and J are TRBV28 and TRBJ2-4; TRBD1 matches 7 bases. Looked up from germline, CDR1 is MDHEN and CDR2 is SYDVKM. The CDR3 contains 14 residues. Trimming at V came to 5 bases and at J to 2 bases, leaving 3 bases not matched to a gene.

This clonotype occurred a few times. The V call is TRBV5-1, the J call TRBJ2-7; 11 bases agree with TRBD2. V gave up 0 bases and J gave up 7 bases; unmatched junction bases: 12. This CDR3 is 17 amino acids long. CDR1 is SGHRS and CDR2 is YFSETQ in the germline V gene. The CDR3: CASSLAPPSGRPGEQYF. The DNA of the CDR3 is TGCGCCAGCAGCTTGGCCCCCCCTAGCGGGAGGCCGGGGGAGCAGTACTTC.

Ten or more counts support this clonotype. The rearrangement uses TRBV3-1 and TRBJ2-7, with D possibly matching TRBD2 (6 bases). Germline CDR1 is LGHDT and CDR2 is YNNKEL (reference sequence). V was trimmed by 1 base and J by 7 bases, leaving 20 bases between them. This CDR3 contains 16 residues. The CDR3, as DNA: TGTGCCAGCAGCCAAGGAGGTGCGGGCCTAGCGAGAGAGCAGTACTTC. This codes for CASSQGGAGLAREQYF.

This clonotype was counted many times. This CDR3 reads CASSLTTGRLNYGYTF. The CDR3 nucleotides read TGTGCCAGCAGTTTAACTACAGGGCGCCTTAACTATGGCTACACCTTC. The V gene is TRBV28, the J gene TRBJ1-2; D is possibly TRBD1 (6 bases). Germline loops: CDR1 MDHEN, CDR2 SYDVKM. The CDR3 covers 16 residues. Trimming shortened V by 2 bases and J by 1 base, and 14 bases separated the two germline ends.

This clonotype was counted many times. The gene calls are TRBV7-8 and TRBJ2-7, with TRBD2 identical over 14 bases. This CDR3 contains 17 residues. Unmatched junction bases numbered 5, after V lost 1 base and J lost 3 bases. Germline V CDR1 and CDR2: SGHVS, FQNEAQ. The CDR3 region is CASSLGLAGGPSYEQYF. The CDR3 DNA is TGTGCCAGCAGCTTAGGACTAGCGGGAGGGCCTAGCTACGAGCAGTACTTC.

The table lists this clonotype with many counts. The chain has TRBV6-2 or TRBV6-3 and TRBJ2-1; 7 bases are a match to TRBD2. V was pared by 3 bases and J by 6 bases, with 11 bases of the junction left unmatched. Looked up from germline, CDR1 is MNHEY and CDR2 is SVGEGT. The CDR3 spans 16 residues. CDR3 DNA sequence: TGTGCCAGCAGTTATAGGGCTAGCGGTGAAGGCAATGAGCAGTTCTTC. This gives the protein CASSYRASGEGNEQFF.

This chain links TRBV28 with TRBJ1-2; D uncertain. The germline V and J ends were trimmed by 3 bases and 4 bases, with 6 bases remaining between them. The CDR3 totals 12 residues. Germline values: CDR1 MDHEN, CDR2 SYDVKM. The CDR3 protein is CASSLRSYGYTF. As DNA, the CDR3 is TGTGCCAGCAGTTTGCGAAGCTATGGCTACACCTTC.

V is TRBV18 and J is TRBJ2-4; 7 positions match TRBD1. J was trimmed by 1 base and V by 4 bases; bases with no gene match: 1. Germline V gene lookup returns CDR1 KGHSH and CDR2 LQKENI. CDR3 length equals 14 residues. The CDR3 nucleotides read TGTGCCAGCTCACGACAGGGTGCCAAAAACATTCAGTACTTC. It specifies CASSRQGAKNIQYF.

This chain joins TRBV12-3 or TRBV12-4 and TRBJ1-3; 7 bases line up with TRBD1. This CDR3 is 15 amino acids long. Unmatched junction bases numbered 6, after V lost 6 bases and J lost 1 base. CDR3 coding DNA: TGTGCCAGCAGACCCGACAGGGTGTCTGGAAACACCATATATTTT. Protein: CASRPDRVSGNTIYF.

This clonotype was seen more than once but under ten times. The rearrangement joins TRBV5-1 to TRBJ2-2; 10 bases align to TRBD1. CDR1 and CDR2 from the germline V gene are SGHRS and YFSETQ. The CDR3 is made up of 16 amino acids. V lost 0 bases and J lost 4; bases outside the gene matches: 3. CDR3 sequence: CASSLARTGGTGELFF. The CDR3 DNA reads TGCGCCAGCAGCTTGGCTAGGACAGGGGGCACCGGGGAGCTGTTTTTT.

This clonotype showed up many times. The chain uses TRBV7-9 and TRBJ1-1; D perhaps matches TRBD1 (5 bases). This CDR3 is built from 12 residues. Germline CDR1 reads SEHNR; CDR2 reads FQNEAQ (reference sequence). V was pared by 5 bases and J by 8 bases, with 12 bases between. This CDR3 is CASSQLGGEAFF. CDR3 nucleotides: TGTGCCAGCAGCCAACTGGGGGGAGAAGCTTTCTTT.

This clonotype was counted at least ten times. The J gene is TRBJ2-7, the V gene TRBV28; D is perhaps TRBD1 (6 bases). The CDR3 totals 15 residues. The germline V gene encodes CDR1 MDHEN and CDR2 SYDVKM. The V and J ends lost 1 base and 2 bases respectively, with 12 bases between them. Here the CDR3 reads CASSLSRGLTYEQYF. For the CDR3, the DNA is TGTGCCAGCAGTTTATCCAGGGGCCTTACCTACGAGCAGTACTTC.

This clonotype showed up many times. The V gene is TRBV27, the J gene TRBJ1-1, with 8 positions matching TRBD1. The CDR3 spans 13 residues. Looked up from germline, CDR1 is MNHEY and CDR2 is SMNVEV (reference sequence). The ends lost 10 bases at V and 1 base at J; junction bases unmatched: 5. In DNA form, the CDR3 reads TGTGCCACCCGGGACAGGCCGAACACTGAAGCTTTCTTT. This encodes CATRDRPNTEAFF.

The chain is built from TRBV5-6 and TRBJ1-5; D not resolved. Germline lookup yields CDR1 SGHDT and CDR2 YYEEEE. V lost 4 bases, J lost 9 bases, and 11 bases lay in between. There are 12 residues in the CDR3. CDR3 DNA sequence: TGTGCCAGCAGCCGTCCTCCAGGGCCCCAGCATTTT. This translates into CASSRPPGPQHF. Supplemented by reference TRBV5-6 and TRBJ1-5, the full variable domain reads DAGVTQSPTHLIKTRGQQVTLRCSPKSGHDTVSWYQQALGQGPQFIFQYYEEEERQRGNFPDRFSGHQFPNYSSELNVNALLLGDSALYLCASSRPPGPQHFGDGTRLSIL.

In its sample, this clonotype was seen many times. The CDR3 DNA is TGTGCCAGCAGTTTAGTTGGCACGCTGAGCTATGGCTACACCTTC. It specifies CASSLVGTLSYGYTF. The V gene is TRBV28, the J gene TRBJ1-2, with D uncertain. The germline V gene encodes CDR1 MDHEN and CDR2 SYDVKM. V lost 2 bases to trimming and J lost 4 bases, with 14 bases between them. This CDR3 is 15 amino acids long.

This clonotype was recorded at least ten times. Here the CDR3 reads CATRSPGVAAFF. CDR3 bases: TGTGCCACCCGTTCCCCCGGAGTTGCAGCTTTCTTT. The V and J genes are TRBV27 and TRBJ1-1; D is unresolved. V lost 10 bases, J lost 10 bases, and 19 bases lay in between. Per germline, CDR1 MNHEY and CDR2 SMNVEV (reference sequence). The CDR3 contains 12 residues.

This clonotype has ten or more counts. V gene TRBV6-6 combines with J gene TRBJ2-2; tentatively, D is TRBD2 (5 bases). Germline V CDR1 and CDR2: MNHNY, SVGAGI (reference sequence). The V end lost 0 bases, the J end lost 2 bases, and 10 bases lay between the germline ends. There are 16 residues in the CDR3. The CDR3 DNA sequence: TGTGCCAGCAGTTACTCACCGGGGTTCAACACCGGGGAGCTGTTTTTT. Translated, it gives CASSYSPGFNTGELFF.

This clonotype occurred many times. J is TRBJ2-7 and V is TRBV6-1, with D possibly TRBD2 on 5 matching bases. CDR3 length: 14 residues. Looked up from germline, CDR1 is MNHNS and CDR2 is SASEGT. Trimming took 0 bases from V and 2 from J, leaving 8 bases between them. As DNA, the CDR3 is TGTGCCAGCAGTGAAGCCTACGGGACCTACGAGCAGTACTTC. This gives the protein CASSEAYGTYEQYF.